This T cell receptor (beta chain) was recorded in a study of cytomegalovirus exposure and HLA in healthy donors. Findings and caveats of the study: Donor immune exposure was known only as CMV serostatus. At a 0.05 false discovery rate, a later analysis found about 17,000 TCR beta sequences to be associated with HLA alleles.

With respect to this clone: The antigen is not known.

PCR amplification relied on 60 Vbeta primers (plus 13 Jbeta primers). Clones were sequenced by immunoSEQ multiplex PCR, and TCRdb holds only the in-frame ones, with some missing. The sample contains about 110,000 clones, around 87% of which appear only once. V dropped 7 bases and J dropped 3 bases, with 17 bases sitting between them. Germline V lookup: CDR1 SEHNR, CDR2 FQNEAQ (reference sequence). The CDR3 loop spans 15 amino acids. Healthy bone marrow donors made up the donors. The clonotype was recovered from a man aged 35-49 years in good health and CMV-seronegative. The chain couples TRBV7-9 to TRBJ2-3; possible D gene TRBD2, 5 bases. What was sequenced was PBMCs. The CDR3 DNA reads TGTGCCAGCACCTCGACGGGGTTCGGGACAGATACGCAGTATTTT. Protein: CASTSTGFGTDTQYF.